This T cell receptor (beta chain) emerged from a study of control samples from healthy donors and cancer patients. Method: immunoSEQ multiplex PCR; TCRdb's copy keeps in-frame clones and lacks some. In the table there are 150,000 to 190,000 clones, about 93% of which are singletons. This CDR3 region has 13 residues. CDR1 SEHNR and CDR2 FQNEAQ come from the germline V gene (reference sequence). V dropped 0 bases and J dropped 4 bases, with 7 bases sitting between them. V is TRBV7-9 and J is TRBJ2-7, with a weak D call TRBD1 (5 bases). Specimen: blood. This TCR was recovered from a man aged 50 to 60 in good health. The CDR3 sequence is CASSLAGVYEQYF. The CDR3 coding sequence is TGTGCCAGCAGCTTAGCAGGGGTGTACGAGCAGTACTTC.